The 8 T cell receptor beta chains reported below all come from one sample, sequenced in a study of beta chain features in type 1 diabetes. General study points: Type 1 diabetes patients had moderately but significantly shorter TCRB CDR3s in all four CD4+ subsets.

Reverse transcription of all isolated RNA meant that expressed TCRB transcripts were sequenced. Profiling relied on immunoSEQ multiplex PCR, and the TCRdb table lists in-frame clones only, not all of them. This sample has a few hundred thousand clones; approximately 15% occur once, and the top ten carry 0.019%. No antigen is known for these receptors. Specimen: naive CD4+ T cells from blood. The receptors were gathered from a man aged 30 to 45 with type 1 diabetes.

V gene TRBV18 combines with J gene TRBJ2-5; no clear D gene. The CDR3 contains 12 residues. Germline V gene data show CDR1 as KGHSH and CDR2 as LQKENI. The V end lost 2 bases, the J end lost 2 bases, and 3 bases lay between the germline ends. The CDR3 coding sequence is TGTGCCAGCTCACCAACTCAAGAGACCCAGTACTTC. Translation gives CASSPTQETQYF.

The rearrangement links TRBV11-2 to TRBJ1-1; D unresolved. This CDR3 has 16 residues. Trimming left V 4 bases short and J 0 bases short, with 15 bases between. Germline V gives CDR1 SGHAT, CDR2 FQNNGV. The CDR3 sequence: CASSSGRVGMNTEAFF. As DNA, the CDR3 is TGTGCCAGCAGCTCCGGTCGGGTCGGCATGAACACTGAAGCTTTCTTT.

V and J are TRBV4-2 and TRBJ1-5; maybe TRBD1 (5 bases). CDR1 is LGHNA, CDR2 YNFKEQ, per germline. The CDR3 has 16 residues. Trimming took 1 base from V and 6 from J, leaving 16 bases between them. In DNA, the CDR3 is TGTGCCAGCAGCCAAGGGGCTGGACAAATCGGTCAGCCCCAGCATTTT. This encodes CASSQGAGQIGQPQHF.

The V and J genes are TRBV19 and TRBJ1-2; maybe TRBD1 (5 bases). This CDR3 comprises 17 residues. Germline CDR1 reads LNHDA; CDR2 reads SQIVND (reference sequence). The germline V and J ends were trimmed by 5 bases and 4 bases, with 23 bases remaining between them. The CDR3 DNA reads as TGTGCCAGTAGTCTGCAGAAGCGGGACCCAAATAGCTATGGCTACACCTTC. This sequence encodes CASSLQKRDPNSYGYTF.

The chain joins TRBV11-3 to TRBJ2-6, with no clear D. The CDR3 consists of 16 residues. V was cut by 6 bases and J by 0 bases, with 12 bases left in between. Germline V gene sequence: CDR1 SGHNT, CDR2 YENEEA. The CDR3 DNA reads TGTGCCAGCAGAGCACTCCTTGCCTCTGGGGCCAACGTCCTGACTTTC. It is translated as CASRALLASGANVLTF.

This chain links TRBV5-5 with TRBJ1-2; 7 nucleotides match TRBD1. This CDR3 is built from 15 residues. The germline V gene encodes CDR1 SGHKS and CDR2 YYEKEE (reference sequence). Trimming at V came to 1 base and at J to 3 bases, leaving 6 bases not matched to a gene. The CDR3 DNA reads as TGTGCCAGCAGCTTGTTCATTACAGGGGACTATGGCTACACCTTC. Protein sequence: CASSLFITGDYGYTF.

This clone has just a few counts. V and J are TRBV7-2 and TRBJ1-5; 7 positions agree with TRBD1. V was clipped by 5 bases and J by 0 bases; unmatched bases: 4. The germline V gene encodes CDR1 SGHTA and CDR2 FQGNSA. This CDR3 is built from 15 residues. The CDR3 sequence is CASSPGQASNQPQHF. CDR3 bases: TGTGCCAGCAGCCCCGGACAGGCTAGCAATCAGCCCCAGCATTTT.

This clone was observed a few times. The chain has TRBV11-2 and TRBJ2-3; 7 bases map to TRBD1. Trimming took 5 bases from V and 6 from J; bases not matched to a gene: 8. The CDR3 has 14 amino acids. Germline V gene sequence: CDR1 SGHAT, CDR2 FQNNGV. The CDR3 DNA follows: TGTGCCAGCAGCCGAGGGGGCGTCTCGGATACGCAGTATTTT. It translates to CASSRGGVSDTQYF. The variable domain in full, with the rest retrieved from reference TRBV11-2 and TRBJ2-3, is EAGVAQSPRYKIIEKRQSVAFWCNPISGHATLYWYQQILGQGPKLLIQFQNNGVVDDSQLPKDRFSAERLKGVDSTLKIQPAKLEDSAVYLCASSRGGVSDTQYFGPGTRLTVL.